Reported below is one TCR beta chain. Method: immunoSEQ multiplex PCR; TCRdb's copy keeps in-frame clones and lacks some. This repertoire shows around 220,000 clones, roughly 83% found once; its top ten account for about 14%. This entry belongs to a study of cytomegalovirus exposure and HLA in healthy donors. V gave up 3 bases and J gave up 2 bases; unmatched junction bases: 11. This CDR3 is built from 16 residues. Germline-derived CDR1 and CDR2 are GTSNPN and SVGIG (reference sequence). The receptor was derived from a woman aged 25 to 39 in good health and CMV-seropositive. The chain couples TRBV30 to TRBJ2-7, with TRBD2 matching over 9 bases. Sequencing was performed on PBMCs. CDR3 protein: CAWRSGGRGEAYEQYF. The CDR3 DNA follows: TGTGCCTGGAGGTCTGGCGGGAGGGGAGAAGCCTACGAGCAGTACTTC. The full variable domain, in which reference TRBV30 and TRBJ2-7 provide the parts outside the CDR3, is SQTIHQWPATLVQPVGSPLSLECTVEGTSNPNLYWYRQAAGRGLQLLFYSVGIGQISSEVPQNLSASRPQDRQFILSSKKLLLSDSGFYLCAWRSGGRGEAYEQYFGPGTRLTVT.